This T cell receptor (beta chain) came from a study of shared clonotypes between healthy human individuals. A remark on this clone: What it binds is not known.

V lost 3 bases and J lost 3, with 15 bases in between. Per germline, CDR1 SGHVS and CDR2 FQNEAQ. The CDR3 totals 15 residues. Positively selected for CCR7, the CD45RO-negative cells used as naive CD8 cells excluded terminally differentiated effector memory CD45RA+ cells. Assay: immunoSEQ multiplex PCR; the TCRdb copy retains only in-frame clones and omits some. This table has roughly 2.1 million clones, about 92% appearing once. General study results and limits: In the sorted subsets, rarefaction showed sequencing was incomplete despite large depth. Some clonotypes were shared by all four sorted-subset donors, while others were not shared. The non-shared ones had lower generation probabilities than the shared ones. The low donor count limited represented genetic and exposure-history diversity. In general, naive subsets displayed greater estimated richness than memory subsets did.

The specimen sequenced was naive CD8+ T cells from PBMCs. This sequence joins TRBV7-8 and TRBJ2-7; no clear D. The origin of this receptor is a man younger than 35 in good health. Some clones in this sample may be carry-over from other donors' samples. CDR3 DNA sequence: TGTGCCAGCAGCTTGGCTGGGAATTGGAACTACGAGCAGTACTTC. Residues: CASSLAGNWNYEQYF.